This entry describes one T cell receptor beta chain. The target of this receptor is not known. The sample holds no much larger clone one base away, and base qualities are not on file. The immunoSEQ Assay was the method used to sequence TCRbeta CDR3 regions. After extraction, genomic DNA underwent amplification by bias-controlled multiplex PCR, followed by high-throughput sequencing. Processing in the source paper ran as follows. Collapsing and filtering of sequences were performed to quantify the absolute abundance of each unique TCRbeta CDR3 region. T cell fraction was estimated by normalizing TCRbeta template counts to usable DNA, with usable DNA measured through amplification of reference genes found in all nucleated cells. Repertoire TCRs were annotated as SARS-CoV-2-specific when V gene, CDR3 amino acid sequence and J gene were exactly matched to a known reactive TCR set. The reference SARS-CoV-2 TCR set was derived from MIRA and filtered for enrichment in COVID-19-positive ImmuneCODE repertoires, a step that removed public or cross-reactive TCRs. Using the MIRA antigens, annotated TCRs were further analysed by specific ORF or by position within an ORF. Depth was the summed frequency of annotated unique rearrangements, while breadth was defined as annotated unique rearrangements over total unique productive rearrangements. Two-sided Wilcoxon rank-sum tests were used to compare TCR breadth between groups. As stored in TCRdb, this immuneACCESS dataset retains in-frame rearrangements with V and J assigned. A fraction of the clones does not appear; measured against another copy, unresolved V genes explain less than half of the discrepancy, and the remainder lacks a known reason. The D gene and trimming were derived from the DNA, and the V and J assignments and clone size from that table. The sample profile shows 300,000 to 400,000 clones; 80% to 90% of them were found once. The ten largest clonotypes hold approximately 3.6% of the sample.

This record comes from a study of Ad26.COV2.S vaccination and SARS-CoV-2 variants (dated by TCRdb to about 2021). The study in broad terms: Vaccine-arm donors came from COV1001, a multicentre, randomized, double-blind, placebo-controlled phase I-IIa trial of Ad26.COV2.S in healthy adults. Ad26.COV2.S was given intramuscularly at 5x10^10 or 1x10^11 viral particles, as a single shot or as two shots 56 days apart. Trial participants were randomized into five groups of five: low-dose or high-dose Ad26.COV2.S given once or twice, or placebo on both occasions. The specificity and breadth of SARS-CoV-2-reactive T cell receptors after Ad26.COV2.S vaccination were assessed by TCRbeta repertoire sequencing. Blinding of investigators to trial group allocation was maintained during experiments and outcome assessment. A total of around 32 samples were included in the TCR-sequenced set, comprising 19 Ad26.COV2.S vaccine recipients, 5 placebo recipients and 8 SARS-CoV-2 convalescent individuals.

Paper-wide results and their limitations: Compared with placebo recipients, Ad26.COV2.S recipients showed higher spike-specific TCR breadth (P = 0.0014). Comparing responses between vaccine doses or regimens was not something the study was powered to do. Non-spike TCR breadth was comparable between vaccine and placebo recipients, consistent with the vaccine containing only spike. Substantial breadth of spike-specific CD8+ and CD4+ T cell responses was reported after vaccination. The authors noted that the TCR breadth and depth analyses may have underestimated total T cell responses.

The treatment or condition label here, explained by the study, means: approximately 18 received Ad26.COV2.S at low or high dose, single or two shots; several received placebo; per-sample allocation not given. Repertoires of vaccine and placebo recipients were sequenced from samples taken on day 63 after the first injection. Between 29 July and 7 August 2020, Cohort 1b enrolled about two dozen adults aged 18-55 years at one site in Boston, USA. As a vaccine, Ad26.COV2.S was a replication-incompetent adenovirus type 26 vector that expressed a prefusion-stabilized SARS-CoV-2 spike protein derived from the original Wuhan strain. The source is a person between 18 and 59 years old who received the Ad26.COV2.S COVID-19 vaccine or a placebo. The source was peripheral blood, collected in a trial of Ad26.COV2.S vaccine versus placebo.

The CDR3 region has the sequence CASSQSGWGGNQPQHF. The DNA reads as follows: TGTGCCAGCAGCCAATCAGGTTGGGGTGGCAATCAGCCCCAGCATTTT. This receptor chain uses TRBV4-2 and TRBJ1-5, with the D gene not confidently named. CDR3 length: 16 amino acids, cysteine to phenylalanine. Of all the DNA, just the CDR3 is kept, 48 bases in frame from base 1. V drops 2 bases and J drops 2 bases, leaving 13 bases in between. Per the germline V gene, LGHNA is the CDR1 and YNFKEQ is the CDR2.